This T cell receptor (beta chain) came from a study of identical twins. TCRdb redid the calling of the 5' RACE reads with MiXCR, one entry per CDR3 protein. The repertoire holds 650,000 to 800,000 distinct CDR3 sequences, with 8.5% to 9% as singletons. With 10 bases removed from V and 9 bases from J, the gap between germline ends came to 19 bases. Germline V gene sequence: CDR1 MNHEY, CDR2 SVGEGT. CDR3 length equals 13 residues. Study-wide points: Twins showed weaker excess sharing in their beta out-of-frame sequences. Out-of-frame TCR alpha sharing in monozygotic twins exceeded recombination model predictions.

This clonotype occurred a few times. What it recognizes is unknown. In addition, the sample was reused for a study of yellow fever vaccine responses in identical twins.

The sample was PBMCs. This chain connects TRBV6-2 or TRBV6-3 to TRBJ1-5, with a weak D call TRBD1 (6 bases). This TCR came from a woman aged 18-30 years in good health. The CDR3 nucleotides are TGTGCCACTGCCCTCGGGGGCAGGGGGCCCCAGCATTTT. This translates into CATALGGRGPQHF.